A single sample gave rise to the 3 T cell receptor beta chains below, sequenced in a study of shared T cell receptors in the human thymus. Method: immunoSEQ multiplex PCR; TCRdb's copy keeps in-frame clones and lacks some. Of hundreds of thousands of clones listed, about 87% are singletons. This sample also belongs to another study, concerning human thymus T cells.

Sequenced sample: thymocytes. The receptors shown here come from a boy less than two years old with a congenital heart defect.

The DNA for the CDR3 is TGTGCCAGCAGTCCACTAAAGGCTGAGCAGTTCTTC. Translation: CASSPLKAEQFF. V usage is TRBV6-6 and J usage is TRBJ2-1; D unclear. V lost 5 bases, J lost 9 bases, and 11 bases lay in between. Germline CDR1 reads MNHNY; CDR2 reads SVGAGI (reference sequence). This CDR3 region has 12 residues.

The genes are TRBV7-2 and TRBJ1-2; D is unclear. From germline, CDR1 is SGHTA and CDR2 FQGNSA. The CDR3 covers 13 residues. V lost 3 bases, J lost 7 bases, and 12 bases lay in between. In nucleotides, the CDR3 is TGTGCCAGCAGCTTTAAGTTAGCCCGTGGCTACACCTTC. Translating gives CASSFKLARGYTF. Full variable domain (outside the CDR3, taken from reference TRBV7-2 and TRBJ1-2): GAGVSQSPSNKVTEKGKDVELRCDPISGHTALYWYRQSLGQGLEFLIYFQGNSAPDKSGLPSDRFSAERTGGSVSTLTIQRTQQEDSAVYLCASSFKLARGYTFGSGTRLTVV.

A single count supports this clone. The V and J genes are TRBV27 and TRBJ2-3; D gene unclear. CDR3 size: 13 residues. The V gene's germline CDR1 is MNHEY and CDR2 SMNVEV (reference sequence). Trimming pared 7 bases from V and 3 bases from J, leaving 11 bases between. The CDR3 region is CASKTLGTDTQYF. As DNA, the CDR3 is TGTGCCAGCAAGACTCTTGGAACAGATACGCAGTATTTT.